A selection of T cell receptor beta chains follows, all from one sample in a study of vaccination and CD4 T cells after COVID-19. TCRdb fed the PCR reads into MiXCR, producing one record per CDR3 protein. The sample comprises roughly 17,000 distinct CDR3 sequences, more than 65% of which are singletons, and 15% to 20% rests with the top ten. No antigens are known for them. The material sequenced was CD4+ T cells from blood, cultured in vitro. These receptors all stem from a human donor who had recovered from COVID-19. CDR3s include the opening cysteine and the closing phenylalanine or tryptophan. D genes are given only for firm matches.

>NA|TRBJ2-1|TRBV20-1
CSAEDREQFF
TGCAGTGCTGAGGACAGAGAGCAGTTCTTC
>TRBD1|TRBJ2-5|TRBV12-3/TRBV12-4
CASSPDRQETQYF
TGTGCCAGCAGTCCGGACAGGCAAGAGACCCAGTACTTC
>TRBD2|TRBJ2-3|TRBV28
CASSLTSGRARDTQYF
TGTGCCAGCAGTTTAACTAGCGGGAGGGCCAGAGATACGCAGTATTTT
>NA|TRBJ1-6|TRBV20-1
CSAATSSYNSPLHF
TGCAGTGCTGCTACTAGCTCCTATAATTCACCCCTCCACTTT
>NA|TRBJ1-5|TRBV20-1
CSAPRQGSNQPQHF
TGCAGTGCTCCCCGACAAGGCAGCAATCAGCCCCAGCATTTT
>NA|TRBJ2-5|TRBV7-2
CASSLAGRKETQYF
TGTGCCAGCAGCTTAGCGGGTCGAAAAGAGACCCAGTACTTC
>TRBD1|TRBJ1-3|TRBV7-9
CASSLAGQGARNTIYF
TGTGCCAGCAGCCTGGCTGGGCAGGGGGCAAGAAACACCATATATTTT
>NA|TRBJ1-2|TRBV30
CAWSEGQYNYGYTF
TGTGCCTGGAGTGAAGGACAGTATAACTATGGCTACACCTTC
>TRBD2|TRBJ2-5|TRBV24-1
CATSEPGLAGVTQYF
TGTGCCACCAGTGAACCGGGACTAGCGGGAGTGACCCAGTACTTC
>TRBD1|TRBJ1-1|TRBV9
CASSVATGGITEAFF
TGTGCCAGCAGCGTAGCTACAGGGGGCATCACTGAAGCTTTCTTT